Listed below are T cell receptor beta chains from one sample, sequenced in a study of T cells in Graves' hyperthyroidism and ophthalmopathy. Via MiXCR, TCRdb re-called the multiplex PCR reads, giving one row per CDR3 protein. The data hold hundreds of thousands of distinct CDR3 sequences, with less than 15% observed a single time. The specimen sequenced was blood. The receptors come from a woman aged 18-30 years with Graves' hyperthyroidism. CDR3s include the opening cysteine and the closing phenylalanine or tryptophan.

v_call: TRBV2
cdr3_aa: CASSSGERNEQFF

v_call: TRBV6-2/TRBV6-3
cdr3_aa: CASSSLALDTGELFF

v_call: TRBV30
cdr3_aa: CAWSAELAKNIQYF

v_call: TRBV4-1
cdr3_aa: CASSRGQPQETQYF

v_call: TRBV6-2/TRBV6-3
cdr3_aa: CASSSPSTGRVDEQYF

v_call: TRBV27
cdr3_aa: CASRGTGRIQYF

v_call: TRBV6-5
cdr3_aa: CASSYLMGGQNYGYTF

v_call: TRBV2
cdr3_aa: CASSEEGTGNQPQHF

v_call: TRBV20-1
cdr3_aa: CSASSSGRDPDTQYF

v_call: TRBV28
cdr3_aa: CASTTDRGYEQFF

v_call: TRBV6-1
cdr3_aa: CASSEGAGQETQYF

v_call: TRBV30
cdr3_aa: CAATGNTEAFF

v_call: TRBV6-5
cdr3_aa: CASKLSSGETQYF

v_call: TRBV4-3
cdr3_aa: CASSQAGASNTEAFF

v_call: TRBV6-5
cdr3_aa: CASRPYRQGRIAFF

v_call: TRBV20-1
cdr3_aa: CSARYAGEHTGELFF